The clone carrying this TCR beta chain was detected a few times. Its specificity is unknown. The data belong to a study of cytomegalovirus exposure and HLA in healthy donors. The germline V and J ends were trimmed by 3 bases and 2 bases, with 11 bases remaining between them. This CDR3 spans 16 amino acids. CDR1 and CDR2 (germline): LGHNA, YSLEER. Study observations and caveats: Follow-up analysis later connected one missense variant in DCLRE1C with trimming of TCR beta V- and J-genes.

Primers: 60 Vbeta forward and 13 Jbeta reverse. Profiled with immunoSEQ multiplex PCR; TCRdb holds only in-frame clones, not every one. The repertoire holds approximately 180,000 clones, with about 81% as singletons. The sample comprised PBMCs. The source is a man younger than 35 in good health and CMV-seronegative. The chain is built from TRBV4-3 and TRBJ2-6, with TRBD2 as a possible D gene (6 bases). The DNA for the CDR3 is TGCGCCAGCAGCCAGTCAGGAGGGACTGGGGCCAACGTCCTGACTTTC. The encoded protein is CASSQSGGTGANVLTF.